These T cell receptor beta chains were read from a single sample in a study of immune evolution from preneoplasia to lung adenocarcinoma. TCRdb's table, derived via immunoSEQ multiplex PCR, lists solely in-frame clones and lacks some. This sample has 1,100 or so clones, with around 76% found just once. The material sequenced was FFPE atypical adenomatous hyperplasia tissue from the lung. The source is a person between 70 and 80 years old with lung adenocarcinoma. The CDR3 runs from the conserved cysteine through the conserved F or W.

V gene,CDR3 protein
TRBV28,CASSPNDRRYEQYF
TRBV6-6,CASSYGISYEQYF
TRBV2,CASRATTGGNTIYF
TRBV7-2,CASSLRTGTEAFF
TRBV18,CASSPSAGNTEAFF
TRBV4-2,CASSRRYGRTGNIQYF
TRBV5-4,CASSLEGTGSDEQYF
TRBV30,CAHNGGNADTQYF
TRBV28,CASSTWDRSTDTQYF
TRBV7-9,CASSLPWTGNGYTF
TRBV18,CASSLQGGETQYF
TRBV6-4,CASSYPHGKTYGYTF
TRBV18,CASSQVRAGTDTQYF
TRBV5-1,CASSTDSNQPQHF
TRBV11-3,CASRSGTSVPETQYF
TRBV7-9,CASSSLGHTGELFF
TRBV13,CASSLPAGELFF
TRBV28,CASSGRGTDTQYF
TRBV6-1,CASSVSGDSNQPQHF
TRBV4-3,CASSQDPEGAREKLFF
TRBV14,CASSQGRSGHEQYF
TRBV10-3,CAISLDRGSYSDGGYEQFF
TRBV18,CASSPLPGGSGSNGANVLTF
TRBV27,CASMEGLSYEQYF
TRBV9,CASSPRQGNQPQHF
TRBV5-1,CASSLGGLAGTDTQYF
TRBV9,CASSPEGDYEQYF
TRBV11-2,CASRKTGTGRYEQYF
TRBV29-1,CSVGTGPFF